The 22 T cell receptor beta chains presented below share a single source sample, sequenced in a study of the immune and genomic landscape of osteosarcoma. Sequencing used immunoSEQ multiplex PCR; TCRdb keeps in-frame clones, though not all of them. This sample carries 850 to 1,200 clones, less than 75% of them seen once, and the ten largest clones take roughly a tenth. Sequencing was done on a sample of primary tumor tissue from soft tissue. Every receptor here comes from a man aged 30 to 39 with osteosarcoma.

V is TRBV7-8 and J is TRBJ2-5; 10 bases align to TRBD2. This CDR3 spans 15 amino acids. With V trimmed by 1 base and J by 4 bases, 3 bases remained unmatched. Germline CDR1 SGHVS, CDR2 FQNEAQ. CDR3 region: CASSLERGGRETQYF. Here the CDR3 DNA reads TGTGCCAGCAGCTTAGAGCGGGGGGGCCGAGAGACCCAGTACTTC.

The CDR3 loop reads CASRAGGPHGYTF. In nucleotides, the CDR3 is TGTGCCAGCAGGGCAGGGGGGCCTCATGGCTACACCTTC. The V gene is TRBV28, the J gene TRBJ1-2; 7 positions agree with TRBD1. CDR3 length: 13 residues. The V gene's germline CDR1 is MDHEN and CDR2 SYDVKM. Losses at the gene ends were 6 bases for V and 6 bases for J; bases not matched to a gene: 7.

This clone was detected once. This chain links TRBV4-2 with TRBJ1-2, with TRBD1 matching over 10 bases. CDR1 is LGHNA, CDR2 YNFKEQ, per germline. The CDR3 runs 15 residues. The trim removed 0 bases at V and 7 bases at J, leaving 5 bases unmatched. CDR3 sequence: CASSQDRDRGPGYTF. DNA for the CDR3: TGTGCCAGCAGCCAAGACCGGGACAGGGGTCCTGGCTACACCTTC.

CDR3 sequence (DNA): TGTGCCAGCAGCTCGGGGGGGGAGACCCAGTACTTC. Protein product: CASSSGGETQYF. The chain carries TRBV7-2 and TRBJ2-5, with TRBD2 matching over 8 bases. The CDR3 sequence is 12 residues long. Germline loops: CDR1 SGHTA, CDR2 FQGNSA. Trimming removed 4 bases from V and 5 bases from J; junction bases left unmatched: 0.

The chain couples TRBV4-2 to TRBJ2-5, with 10 bases fitting TRBD2. The ends lost 6 bases at V and 2 bases at J; junction bases unmatched: 6. Germline V lookup: CDR1 LGHNA, CDR2 YNFKEQ. The CDR3 is 15 amino acids. As DNA, the CDR3 is TGTGCCAGCAGACGCACTAGCGGGGTTCAAGAGACCCAGTACTTC. This translates into CASRRTSGVQETQYF.

The V call is TRBV6-5, the J call TRBJ2-7; 7 bases are a match to TRBD1. Unmatched junction bases numbered 8, after V lost 6 bases and J lost 3 bases. CDR1 and CDR2 (germline): MNHEY, SVGAGI. The CDR3 consists of 14 residues. The CDR3 sequence: CASRTGVSVYEQYF. The CDR3 DNA is TGTGCCAGCAGAACAGGGGTTTCTGTCTACGAGCAGTACTTC.

The chain carries TRBV2 and TRBJ1-2, with 10 bases lining up with TRBD1. Losses at the gene ends were 4 bases for V and 1 base for J; bases not matched to a gene: 9. The germline V gene has CDR1 SNHLY and CDR2 FYNNEI. The CDR3 consists of 17 residues. CDR3: CASSGGIGQGVNYGYTF. The CDR3 DNA reads as TGTGCCAGCAGTGGAGGTATCGGACAGGGGGTTAACTATGGCTACACCTTC.

The chain has TRBV5-1 and TRBJ1-3; D gene ambiguous. CDR3 length: 15 residues. Germline V gene sequence: CDR1 SGHRS, CDR2 YFSETQ. V was pared by 4 bases and J by 0 bases, with 11 bases between. The CDR3 loop is CASSPDPGSGNTIYF. DNA of the CDR3: TGCGCCAGCAGCCCAGATCCAGGCTCTGGAAACACCATATATTTT.

The chain joins TRBV5-1 to TRBJ2-1; 12 nucleotides line up with TRBD2. This CDR3 region has 17 residues. Germline CDR1 and CDR2: SGHRS and YFSETQ. V trimming: 4 bases; J trimming: 7 bases; junction bases outside the gene matches: 12. The DNA of the CDR3 is TGCGCCAGCAGCCCCTTGCCTAGCGGGGGGGCCGGAAATGAGCAGTTCTTC. Translating gives CASSPLPSGGAGNEQFF.

The chain is built from TRBV10-3 and TRBJ2-3; D may be TRBD1 (6 bases). V dropped 3 bases and J dropped 4 bases, with 14 bases sitting between them. The CDR3 runs 15 residues. The germline V gene encodes CDR1 ENHRY and CDR2 SYGVKD. As DNA, the CDR3 is TGTGCCATCAGTGAAGGCGGCAGGGGTGCAGATACGCAGTATTTT. It translates to CAISEGGRGADTQYF.

This clone was observed a handful of times. The V and J genes are TRBV5-1 and TRBJ2-7; tentatively, D is TRBD2 (5 bases). The CDR3 is 13 residues long. Deletions cut 7 bases from V and 2 bases from J, with 13 bases between. The V gene's germline CDR1 is SGHRS and CDR2 YFSETQ. As DNA, the CDR3 is TGCGCCAGCTCCGAGGGCGCGGCCTACGAGCAGTACTTC. It encodes CASSEGAAYEQYF.

The chain carries TRBV4-1 and TRBJ2-7; 12 bases match TRBD2. The V gene end was trimmed by 0 bases and the J gene end by 5 bases; junction bases not matched to a gene: 2. The CDR3 spans 15 residues. Germline values: CDR1 MGHRA, CDR2 YSYEKL. This CDR3 reads CASSQERLAGDEQYF. In nucleotides, the CDR3 is TGCGCCAGCAGCCAAGAACGACTAGCGGGGGACGAGCAGTACTTC.

This clone occurred a few times. The chain employs TRBV4-1 and TRBJ1-1, with TRBD1 as a possible D gene (5 bases). Germline V gene lookup returns CDR1 MGHRA and CDR2 YSYEKL. V was shortened by 4 bases and J by 1 base, with 10 bases between the two germline ends. CDR3 size: 14 residues. CDR3 nucleotide sequence: TGCGCCAGCAGCCCTGGACACGCGAACACTGAAGCTTTCTTT. Translated: CASSPGHANTEAFF.

The chain carries TRBV7-9 and TRBJ2-5; TRBD1 matches 8 bases. CDR3 size: 13 residues. In germline, CDR1 is SEHNR, CDR2 FQNEAQ (reference sequence). The V segment lost 6 bases and the J segment 2 bases; nucleotides outside the gene matches: 2. The CDR3 sequence is CASSRTGQETQYF. CDR3 DNA sequence: TGTGCCAGCAGTCGGACAGGGCAAGAGACCCAGTACTTC.

V is TRBV19 and J is TRBJ2-6; tentative D call: TRBD2 (6 bases). CDR3 size: 14 residues. The V end lost 6 bases, the J end lost 2 bases, and 8 bases lay between the germline ends. Germline V gene data show CDR1 as LNHDA and CDR2 as SQIVND (reference sequence). The CDR3 region has the DNA TGTGCCAGTAGCGGCGGGACTGGGGCCAACGTCCTGACTTTC. Translation gives CASSGGTGANVLTF.

This clone was observed a single time. This chain connects TRBV6-5 to TRBJ1-2; the match to TRBD1 covers 7 bases. There are 14 residues in the CDR3. Germline values: CDR1 MNHEY, CDR2 SVGAGI. After removal of 5 bases from V and 4 bases from J, the junction contained 7 bases not matched to a gene. The CDR3 DNA sequence: TGTGCCAGCAGTCAGGGACAGTCGTTCTATGGCTACACCTTC. Translating it yields CASSQGQSFYGYTF.

This clone was seen a handful of times. For the CDR3, the DNA is TGTGCCAGCACGGGTCGATACGAGCAGTACTTC. This gives the protein CASTGRYEQYF. The chain is built from TRBV2 and TRBJ2-7; D is ambiguous. The ends were cut back, 7 bases at V and 4 bases at J, with 8 bases in the middle. Germline loops: CDR1 SNHLY, CDR2 FYNNEI. The CDR3 runs 11 residues.

The chain has TRBV10-3 and TRBJ2-1; no firm D call. Trimming left V 6 bases short and J 12 bases short, with 15 bases between. The CDR3 is 12 residues long. In germline, CDR1 is ENHRY, CDR2 SYGVKD. The CDR3 DNA is TGTGCCATCAGCCCCGGGCTAAAGGGGCAGTTCTTC. It yields the protein CAISPGLKGQFF.

The chain employs TRBV5-1 and TRBJ2-3, with 9 bases fitting TRBD2. The junction had 1 base not matched to a gene; V was cut back by 0 bases and J by 2 bases. Germline V CDR1 and CDR2: SGHRS, YFSETQ. CDR3 length: 15 amino acids. The CDR3 nucleotides read TGCGCCAGCAGCTTGGCTAGCGGGGTCACAGATACGCAGTATTTT. Translated: CASSLASGVTDTQYF.

The chain joins TRBV30 to TRBJ2-7; D is undetermined. Germline values: CDR1 GTSNPN, CDR2 SVGIG (reference sequence). This CDR3 is 12 amino acids long. The V and J ends lost 1 base and 2 bases respectively, with 6 bases between them. CDR3 nucleotides: TGTGCCTGGAGTGATGTCACCTACGAGCAGTACTTC. Its translation: CAWSDVTYEQYF. The full variable domain, in which reference TRBV30 and TRBJ2-7 provide the parts outside the CDR3, is SQTIHQWPATLVQPVGSPLSLECTVEGTSNPNLYWYRQAAGRGLQLLFYSVGIGQISSEVPQNLSASRPQDRQFILSSKKLLLSDSGFYLCAWSDVTYEQYFGPGTRLTVT.

The rearrangement uses TRBV6-5 and TRBJ1-6; D perhaps matches TRBD1 (6 bases). Germline V lookup: CDR1 MNHEY, CDR2 SVGAGI. V lost 7 bases and J lost 9, with 19 bases in between. The CDR3 loop spans 15 amino acids. CDR3 coding DNA: TGTGCCAGCAAAGCAGGGGCGCCTAATGGTTCACCCCTCCACTTT. The encoded protein is CASKAGAPNGSPLHF.

The V and J genes are TRBV19 and TRBJ1-5, with unresolved D. The V end lost 3 bases, the J end lost 7 bases, and 16 bases lay between the germline ends. This CDR3 has 15 residues. The germline V gene encodes CDR1 LNHDA and CDR2 SQIVND (reference sequence). CDR3 amino acids: CASSITGKASQPQHF. The CDR3 DNA is TGTGCCAGTAGTATCACGGGTAAGGCCAGCCAGCCCCAGCATTTT.